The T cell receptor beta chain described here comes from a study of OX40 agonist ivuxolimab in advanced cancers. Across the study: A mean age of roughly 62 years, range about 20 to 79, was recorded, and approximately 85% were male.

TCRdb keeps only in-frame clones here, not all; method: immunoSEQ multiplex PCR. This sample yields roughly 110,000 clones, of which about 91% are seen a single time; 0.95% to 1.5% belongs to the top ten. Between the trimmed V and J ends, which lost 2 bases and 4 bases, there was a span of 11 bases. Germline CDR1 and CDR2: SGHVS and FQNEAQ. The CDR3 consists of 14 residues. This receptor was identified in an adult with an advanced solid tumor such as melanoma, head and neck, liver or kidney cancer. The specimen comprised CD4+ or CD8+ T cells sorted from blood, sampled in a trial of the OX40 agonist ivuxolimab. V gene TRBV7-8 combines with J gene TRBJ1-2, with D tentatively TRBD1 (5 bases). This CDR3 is CASSLYDSGYGYTF. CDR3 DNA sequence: TGTGCCAGCAGCTTATATGACAGCGGCTATGGCTACACCTTC.